This TCR beta chain was obtained from a study of tumour-infiltrating T cells in Burkitt lymphoma. Study-level information: Repertoire clonality predicted overall and progression-free survival.

V was pared by 0 bases and J by 4 bases, with 12 bases between. The CDR3 sequence is 15 residues long. Per germline, CDR1 SGHRS and CDR2 YFSETQ. Generated by immunoSEQ multiplex PCR, the TCRdb table keeps only in-frame clones and is missing some. The data hold some 5,900 clones, with around 16% observed a single time. The source of this sequence is a human donor with diffuse large B-cell lymphoma. Sequencing input: tumor tissue. The rearrangement links TRBV5-1 to TRBJ2-3; the D gene is possibly TRBD1 (6 bases). CDR3 DNA: TGCGCCAGCAGCTTGGGTCAGGGGTTCGCAGATACGCAGTATTTT. As protein: CASSLGQGFADTQYF.